A selection of T cell receptor beta chains follows, all from one sample in a study of CD4 T cells in relation to SARS-CoV-2 and coronaviruses. Generated by immunoSEQ multiplex PCR, the TCRdb table keeps only in-frame clones and is missing some. The sample lists 25,000 to 30,000 clones, 76% occurring once. These receptors' antigens are unknown. Sequencing was carried out using CD4+ T cells from PBMCs, cultured in vitro. These TCRs come from a human donor in good health. Both conserved end residues are part of each CDR3. The D gene is left open where the match is weak. The listing skips clone size in some rows; elsewhere it reads once, few, many or a size class.

CDR3 DNA: TGTGCCAGCAGCCAAGAAACCGGCTTATCCTACGAGCAGTACTTC
CDR3 protein: CASSQETGLSYEQYF
D gene: .
CDR3 length: 15
J gene: TRBJ2-7
V gene: TRBV3-1/TRBV3-2
clone size: once

CDR3 DNA: TGTGCCAGCAGCTCTAGCGGGAGGACCACCGGGGAGCTGTTTTTT
CDR3 protein: CASSSSGRTTGELFF
D gene: TRBD2
CDR3 length: 15
J gene: TRBJ2-2
V gene: TRBV7-2
clone size: .

CDR3 DNA: TGCGCCAGCAGTCAATGGGGCTTCAAAGCAGGGGATGCCTACGAGCAGTACTTC
CDR3 protein: CASSQWGFKAGDAYEQYF
D gene: .
CDR3 length: 18
J gene: TRBJ2-7
V gene: TRBV23-1
clone size: .

CDR3 DNA: TGTGCCAGCTCATCTAGCAGGGGTACATACGAGCAGTACTTC
CDR3 protein: CASSSSRGTYEQYF
D gene: .
CDR3 length: 14
J gene: TRBJ2-7
V gene: TRBV18
clone size: .

CDR3 DNA: TGTGCCAGCAGCCAAGACCAGGGTCCTAACACTGAAGCTTTCTTT
CDR3 protein: CASSQDQGPNTEAFF
D gene: .
CDR3 length: 15
J gene: TRBJ1-1
V gene: TRBV4-2
clone size: .

CDR3 DNA: TGTGCCACCCAAGGGACTAGATCCAATGAGCAGTTCTTC
CDR3 protein: CATQGTRSNEQFF
D gene: TRBD2
CDR3 length: 13
J gene: TRBJ2-1
V gene: TRBV24-1
clone size: .

CDR3 DNA: TGTGCCAGCAGCCTAGGGGGACAGGGTTCCAACGAGCAGTACTTC
CDR3 protein: CASSLGGQGSNEQYF
D gene: TRBD1
CDR3 length: 15
J gene: TRBJ2-7
V gene: TRBV9
clone size: .

CDR3 DNA: TGCGCATCTCTGGGCAGGAGCACAGATACGCAGTATTTT
CDR3 protein: CASLGRSTDTQYF
D gene: .
CDR3 length: 13
J gene: TRBJ2-3
V gene: TRBV5-1
clone size: once

CDR3 DNA: TGTGCCAGCAGTCGGACTAGCGGGGTCCAAGAGACCCAGTACTTC
CDR3 protein: CASSRTSGVQETQYF
D gene: TRBD2
CDR3 length: 15
J gene: TRBJ2-5
V gene: TRBV7-2
clone size: .

CDR3 DNA: TGTGCCAGCCGTGCGGCAGGACGGTTCTACGAGCAGTACTTC
CDR3 protein: CASRAAGRFYEQYF
D gene: .
CDR3 length: 14
J gene: TRBJ2-7
V gene: TRBV2
clone size: .

CDR3 DNA: TGTGCCAGCAGCTTGGCCGCGGTACCCGAGCAGTACTTC
CDR3 protein: CASSLAAVPEQYF
D gene: .
CDR3 length: 13
J gene: TRBJ2-7
V gene: TRBV5-6
clone size: .

CDR3 DNA: TGTGCCAGCAGTCCGGCCGGACTAGAGAGCACAGATACGCAGTATTTT
CDR3 protein: CASSPAGLESTDTQYF
D gene: TRBD2
CDR3 length: 16
J gene: TRBJ2-3
V gene: TRBV28
clone size: .

CDR3 DNA: TGTGCCAGCAGCCAATCCCCACGGGACTTGGGCTACACCTTC
CDR3 protein: CASSQSPRDLGYTF
D gene: .
CDR3 length: 14
J gene: TRBJ1-2
V gene: TRBV3-1/TRBV3-2
clone size: .

CDR3 DNA: TGTGCCGGAAGGGAGAAGGGCCAAGAGACCCAGTACTTC
CDR3 protein: CAGREKGQETQYF
D gene: .
CDR3 length: 13
J gene: TRBJ2-5
V gene: TRBV30
clone size: .

CDR3 DNA: TGTGCCAGCAGCAGACGGGGGTCTGGGGCCAACGTCCTGACTTTC
CDR3 protein: CASSRRGSGANVLTF
D gene: .
CDR3 length: 15
J gene: TRBJ2-6
V gene: TRBV7-2
clone size: .

CDR3 DNA: TGTGCCAGCAGGGTGGCAGCCTACAATGAGCAGTTCTTC
CDR3 protein: CASRVAAYNEQFF
D gene: .
CDR3 length: 13
J gene: TRBJ2-1
V gene: TRBV7-2
clone size: once

CDR3 DNA: TGTGCCAGCAGCAAGTATACTCGAGCTCAGCAGTTCTTC
CDR3 protein: CASSKYTRAQQFF
D gene: .
CDR3 length: 13
J gene: TRBJ2-1
V gene: TRBV11-2
clone size: .

CDR3 DNA: TGTGCCAGCAGCGTAGATTGGGAACGCTCACCCCTCCACTTT
CDR3 protein: CASSVDWERSPLHF
D gene: .
CDR3 length: 14
J gene: TRBJ1-6
V gene: TRBV9
clone size: few

CDR3 DNA: TGTGCCAGTAGTATCAATCCAGATTCTGGGGCCAACGTCCTGACTTTC
CDR3 protein: CASSINPDSGANVLTF
D gene: .
CDR3 length: 16
J gene: TRBJ2-6
V gene: TRBV19
clone size: .

CDR3 DNA: TGTGCCAGCAGTCCCGGGACTAGCGGGAGGAGAGGCAAAAACATTCAGTACTTC
CDR3 protein: CASSPGTSGRRGKNIQYF
D gene: TRBD2
CDR3 length: 18
J gene: TRBJ2-4
V gene: TRBV4-2
clone size: .

CDR3 DNA: TGTGCCAGTAGGAGGACAGCCGGGACTAGCGGGAGTCGGGAGACCCAGTACTTC
CDR3 protein: CASRRTAGTSGSRETQYF
D gene: TRBD2
CDR3 length: 18
J gene: TRBJ2-5
V gene: TRBV19
clone size: .

CDR3 DNA: TGTGCCAGCAGCTTCGGACACTCTTCGGCTTTCTTT
CDR3 protein: CASSFGHSSAFF
D gene: .
CDR3 length: 12
J gene: TRBJ1-1
V gene: TRBV7-9
clone size: .

CDR3 DNA: TGTGCCAGCAGCCCCCGGATGGGGGGAACTGAAGCTTTCTTT
CDR3 protein: CASSPRMGGTEAFF
D gene: .
CDR3 length: 14
J gene: TRBJ1-1
V gene: TRBV14
clone size: .

CDR3 DNA: TGTGCCAGCAGCTTAGGGGGGTCGTCACCCCTCCACTTT
CDR3 protein: CASSLGGSSPLHF
D gene: .
CDR3 length: 13
J gene: TRBJ1-6
V gene: TRBV11-2
clone size: .

CDR3 DNA: TGCGCCAGCAGCTTGGGGCAGGGGATAGGGTACACTGAAGCTTTCTTT
CDR3 protein: CASSLGQGIGYTEAFF
D gene: .
CDR3 length: 16
J gene: TRBJ1-1
V gene: TRBV5-1
clone size: .

CDR3 DNA: TGTGCCAGCAGCTTGCTCTCCTACGAGCAGTACTTC
CDR3 protein: CASSLLSYEQYF
D gene: .
CDR3 length: 12
J gene: TRBJ2-7
V gene: TRBV5-4
clone size: .

CDR3 DNA: TGTGCCAGCAGCGGAGTAGGGGTGGACCTGTATGGCTACACCTTC
CDR3 protein: CASSGVGVDLYGYTF
D gene: .
CDR3 length: 15
J gene: TRBJ1-2
V gene: TRBV6-5
clone size: .

CDR3 DNA: TGTGCCAGCTCGCCCCGGGACAGGCTGAACACTGAAGCTTTCTTT
CDR3 protein: CASSPRDRLNTEAFF
D gene: TRBD1
CDR3 length: 15
J gene: TRBJ1-1
V gene: TRBV18
clone size: .

CDR3 DNA: TGTGCCAGCAGCTTAGACGGGCAGGGGAACCACGAGCAGTACTTC
CDR3 protein: CASSLDGQGNHEQYF
D gene: .
CDR3 length: 15
J gene: TRBJ2-7
V gene: TRBV11-2
clone size: .

CDR3 DNA: TGTGCCAGCAGCTTAGGTTTTGCGGGACCCGGGGAGCTGTTTTTT
CDR3 protein: CASSLGFAGPGELFF
D gene: .
CDR3 length: 15
J gene: TRBJ2-2
V gene: TRBV7-2
clone size: .

CDR3 DNA: TGTGCCAGCAGTTTTCGCCAGGGGAGTACTGGCTACACCTTC
CDR3 protein: CASSFRQGSTGYTF
D gene: .
CDR3 length: 14
J gene: TRBJ1-2
V gene: TRBV27
clone size: .

CDR3 DNA: TGTGCCAGCAGCCGCGGACAGGGGCCTAATGAAAAACTGTTTTTT
CDR3 protein: CASSRGQGPNEKLFF
D gene: TRBD1
CDR3 length: 15
J gene: TRBJ1-4
V gene: TRBV7-2
clone size: .

CDR3 DNA: TGTGCCAGCAGTGAAGTGTTCGGGAGGACGCTCTCCTACGAGCAGTACTTC
CDR3 protein: CASSEVFGRTLSYEQYF
D gene: TRBD2
CDR3 length: 17
J gene: TRBJ2-7
V gene: TRBV2
clone size: .

CDR3 DNA: TGTGCCTGGAGTCTTCCGGACAGGGCCCGCTACGAGCAGTACTTC
CDR3 protein: CAWSLPDRARYEQYF
D gene: TRBD1
CDR3 length: 15
J gene: TRBJ2-7
V gene: TRBV30
clone size: .

CDR3 DNA: TGTGCCAGCAGCGTAGGAGGCGGGGGCCGGGGTGGCTACACCTTC
CDR3 protein: CASSVGGGGRGGYTF
D gene: .
CDR3 length: 15
J gene: TRBJ1-2
V gene: TRBV9
clone size: .

CDR3 DNA: TGTGCCAGCAGCTTGGGACTCACAGATACGCAGTATTTT
CDR3 protein: CASSLGLTDTQYF
D gene: .
CDR3 length: 13
J gene: TRBJ2-3
V gene: TRBV6-5
clone size: .

CDR3 DNA: TGTGCCAGCGGGGCTCGGGACAGGAGAGATACGCAGTATTTT
CDR3 protein: CASGARDRRDTQYF
D gene: TRBD1
CDR3 length: 14
J gene: TRBJ2-3
V gene: TRBV2
clone size: .

CDR3 DNA: TGTGCCAGCAAATCGGGCAGTTCCTATGGCTACACCTTC
CDR3 protein: CASKSGSSYGYTF
D gene: .
CDR3 length: 13
J gene: TRBJ1-2
V gene: TRBV12-3/TRBV12-4
clone size: once

CDR3 DNA: TGTGCCAGCAGCCCCCTACAGGGGAGCAATCAGCCCCAGCATTTT
CDR3 protein: CASSPLQGSNQPQHF
D gene: TRBD1
CDR3 length: 15
J gene: TRBJ1-5
V gene: TRBV6-5
clone size: .

CDR3 DNA: TGTGCCAGCAGCTTTATAAGCGAAGAGACCCAGTACTTC
CDR3 protein: CASSFISEETQYF
D gene: .
CDR3 length: 13
J gene: TRBJ2-5
V gene: TRBV11-2
clone size: .

CDR3 DNA: TGTGCCAGCAGTGAGCTGGACATTCAAGAGACCCAGTACTTC
CDR3 protein: CASSELDIQETQYF
D gene: .
CDR3 length: 14
J gene: TRBJ2-5
V gene: TRBV2
clone size: once

CDR3 DNA: TGTGCCAGCAGCGTAGTGGAGGGCTCGGTTGGAGATACGCAGTATTTT
CDR3 protein: CASSVVEGSVGDTQYF
D gene: .
CDR3 length: 16
J gene: TRBJ2-3
V gene: TRBV9
clone size: .

CDR3 DNA: TGCGCCAGCAGCTTGGAAGGCGGGGAGGAGACCCAGTACTTC
CDR3 protein: CASSLEGGEETQYF
D gene: .
CDR3 length: 14
J gene: TRBJ2-5
V gene: TRBV5-1
clone size: once

CDR3 DNA: TGTGCCAATTCAGCGGGGGAAGACTACGAGCAGTACTTC
CDR3 protein: CANSAGEDYEQYF
D gene: TRBD2
CDR3 length: 13
J gene: TRBJ2-7
V gene: TRBV6-5
clone size: .

CDR3 DNA: TGCGCCAGCAGCCAGTTACCCAGCGGAGCCGGAGTGCAGTACTTC
CDR3 protein: CASSQLPSGAGVQYF
D gene: .
CDR3 length: 15
J gene: TRBJ2-7
V gene: TRBV5-1
clone size: .

CDR3 DNA: TGTGCCAGCAGTGTACAGGGGGAGGTGGGCACTGAAGCTTTCTTT
CDR3 protein: CASSVQGEVGTEAFF
D gene: TRBD1
CDR3 length: 15
J gene: TRBJ1-1
V gene: TRBV2
clone size: .

CDR3 DNA: TGCGCCAGCAGCCCTGACAGCTATGGCTACACCTTC
CDR3 protein: CASSPDSYGYTF
D gene: .
CDR3 length: 12
J gene: TRBJ1-2
V gene: TRBV5-1
clone size: .

CDR3 DNA: TGTGCCAGCAGCGTAGTATCCCAAACCACCGGGGAGCTGTTTTTT
CDR3 protein: CASSVVSQTTGELFF
D gene: .
CDR3 length: 15
J gene: TRBJ2-2
V gene: TRBV9
clone size: few

CDR3 DNA: TGTGCCAGCAGCTCGGGGGGCTCAATCCGCAACTCCTACAATGAGCAGTTCTTC
CDR3 protein: CASSSGGSIRNSYNEQFF
D gene: .
CDR3 length: 18
J gene: TRBJ2-1
V gene: TRBV5-4
clone size: .

CDR3 DNA: TGTGCCAGCAGCTTAGGTCCTAGCGGGGAAGACAATGAGCAGTTCTTC
CDR3 protein: CASSLGPSGEDNEQFF
D gene: TRBD2
CDR3 length: 16
J gene: TRBJ2-1
V gene: TRBV7-2
clone size: .

CDR3 DNA: TGTGCCAGCAGTGAGTTTAGTTCGGGAATCTACGAGCAGTACTTC
CDR3 protein: CASSEFSSGIYEQYF
D gene: .
CDR3 length: 15
J gene: TRBJ2-7
V gene: TRBV6-1
clone size: .

CDR3 DNA: TGTGCCACCAGCTGGGGGGGGAGCACTGAAGCTTTCTTT
CDR3 protein: CATSWGGSTEAFF
D gene: .
CDR3 length: 13
J gene: TRBJ1-1
V gene: TRBV15
clone size: .

CDR3 DNA: TGTGCCATCGCAGGGGGAAACACTGAAGCTTTCTTT
CDR3 protein: CAIAGGNTEAFF
D gene: TRBD1
CDR3 length: 12
J gene: TRBJ1-1
V gene: TRBV10-3
clone size: few

CDR3 DNA: TGCGCCAGCAGCGGCGACTTAGGCGGGGAGCTGTTTTTT
CDR3 protein: CASSGDLGGELFF
D gene: .
CDR3 length: 13
J gene: TRBJ2-2
V gene: TRBV5-1
clone size: .

CDR3 DNA: TGCAGCGCCCGGGCCGCTCGGGGCTACACCTTC
CDR3 protein: CSARAARGYTF
D gene: .
CDR3 length: 11
J gene: TRBJ1-2
V gene: TRBV29-1
clone size: .

CDR3 DNA: TGTGCCAGCAGCTTCATGAACACCGGGGAGCTGTTTTTT
CDR3 protein: CASSFMNTGELFF
D gene: .
CDR3 length: 13
J gene: TRBJ2-2
V gene: TRBV11-2
clone size: few

CDR3 DNA: TGTGCCATCAGTGAGGGGCTGAACTATGGCTACACCTTC
CDR3 protein: CAISEGLNYGYTF
D gene: .
CDR3 length: 13
J gene: TRBJ1-2
V gene: TRBV10-3
clone size: .

CDR3 DNA: TGCAGTGCTAGTTCAGGATCATCCTACAATGAGCAGTTCTTC
CDR3 protein: CSASSGSSYNEQFF
D gene: .
CDR3 length: 14
J gene: TRBJ2-1
V gene: TRBV20-1
clone size: once

CDR3 DNA: TGTGCCAGCAGCTTAGGGGCAGGGAGGCATGGCTACACCTTC
CDR3 protein: CASSLGAGRHGYTF
D gene: .
CDR3 length: 14
J gene: TRBJ1-2
V gene: TRBV7-9
clone size: .

CDR3 DNA: TGCGCCAGCAGCTGGACCCTACAGGGAACGGCCTCGAGCGAGCAGTACTTC
CDR3 protein: CASSWTLQGTASSEQYF
D gene: .
CDR3 length: 17
J gene: TRBJ2-7
V gene: TRBV5-1
clone size: few